What follows are 18 T cell receptor beta chains derived from one specimen sequenced in a study of shared clonotypes between healthy human individuals. Method: immunoSEQ multiplex PCR; TCRdb's copy keeps in-frame clones and lacks some. The sample contains about 1 million clones, about three quarters of which appear only once. The sample taken for sequencing was memory CD4+ T cells sorted from blood. Subset indicated: CD45RA-negative fraction. The receptor set was obtained from a man aged 18-30 years in good health.

This clone was counted a few times. This chain uses TRBV9 with TRBJ2-3, with TRBD2 matching over 9 bases. Per the germline V gene, CDR1 is SGDLS and CDR2 is YYNGEE. The CDR3 extends over 14 amino acids. Unmatched junction bases numbered 7, after V lost 3 bases and J lost 8 bases. CDR3: CASSALAGAATQYF. CDR3 nucleotides: TGTGCCAGCAGCGCCTTAGCGGGAGCTGCTACGCAGTATTTT.

In its sample, this clone was seen once. The chain joins TRBV27 to TRBJ2-5; a possible D gene is TRBD1 (6 bases). Trimming pared 3 bases from V and 1 base from J, leaving 18 bases between. Germline CDR1 and CDR2: MNHEY and SMNVEV (reference sequence). The CDR3 spans 17 residues. In nucleotides, the CDR3 is TGTGCCAGCAGTTTGTACCGCCAACAGGGTCGCCAAGAGACCCAGTACTTC. It specifies CASSLYRQQGRQETQYF.

This clone came up a few times. V usage is TRBV30 and J usage is TRBJ1-4; D possibly corresponds to TRBD1 (6 bases). CDR3 size: 14 residues. Per the germline V gene, CDR1 is GTSNPN and CDR2 is SVGIG (reference sequence). Trimming cost V 4 bases and J 7 bases, with 16 bases left between them. The CDR3 DNA follows: TGTGCCTGGACCCCTTGGGGGGCGGGTGAAAAACTGTTTTTT. This translates into CAWTPWGAGEKLFF.

On this clone: At the DNA level, this CDR3 is encoded by other sequences in the same sample as well. The chain carries TRBV11-2 and TRBJ2-7; D is ambiguous. The germline CDR1 and CDR2 sequences are SGHAT and FQNNGV. The ends were cut back, 5 bases at V and 2 bases at J, with 4 bases in the middle. The CDR3 length is 11 residues. DNA of the CDR3: TGTGCCAGCAGCCCCGCCTACGAGCAGTACTTC. Translation: CASSPAYEQYF. The full variable domain, rest sourced from reference TRBV11-2 and TRBJ2-7, is EAGVAQSPRYKIIEKRQSVAFWCNPISGHATLYWYQQILGQGPKLLIQFQNNGVVDDSQLPKDRFSAERLKGVDSTLKIQPAKLEDSAVYLCASSPAYEQYFGPGTRLTVT.

The chain joins TRBV29-1 to TRBJ2-5; TRBD2 agrees at 8 bases. The junction had 6 bases not matched to a gene; V was cut back by 3 bases and J by 0 bases. This CDR3 spans 15 amino acids. The V gene's germline CDR1 is SQVTM and CDR2 ANQGSEA. DNA for the CDR3: TGCAGCGTTGAGGTTATAGCGGGACACCAAGAGACCCAGTACTTC. It yields the protein CSVEVIAGHQETQYF.

The genes are TRBV10-3 and TRBJ2-3, with D possibly being TRBD1 (7 bases). The ends were cut back, 5 bases at V and 1 base at J, with 13 bases in the middle. Germline V lookup: CDR1 ENHRY, CDR2 SYGVKD. The CDR3 extends over 15 amino acids. CDR3 bases: TGTGCCATCAGTCGACAGGGAGGAGGCACAGATACGCAGTATTTT. Its translation: CAISRQGGGTDTQYF.

The chain couples TRBV7-9 to TRBJ2-5, with 10 positions matching TRBD1. Unmatched junction bases numbered 7, after V lost 5 bases and J lost 4 bases. The V gene's germline CDR1 is SEHNR and CDR2 FQNEAQ (reference sequence). This CDR3 is built from 15 residues. CDR3 nucleotide sequence: TGTGCCAGCAGCCCACGGACAGGGGGGAGAGAGACCCAGTACTTC. Encoded protein: CASSPRTGGRETQYF. The full variable domain, completed using reference TRBV7-9 and TRBJ2-5, is DTGVSQNPRHKITKRGQNVTFRCDPISEHNRLYWYRQTLGQGPEFLTYFQNEAQLEKSRLLSDRFSAERPKGSFSTLEIQRTEQGDSAMYLCASSPRTGGRETQYFGPGTRLLVL.

This clone was observed a single time. This chain links TRBV28 with TRBJ1-4, with D maybe TRBD1 (6 bases). CDR1 and CDR2 from the germline V gene are MDHEN and SYDVKM. V was pared by 6 bases and J by 5 bases, with 13 bases between. CDR3 length: 14 residues. CDR3 DNA: TGTGCCAGCAGCTCCGGGGGCATGAATGAAAAACTGTTTTTT. Residues: CASSSGGMNEKLFF.

The CDR3 bases are TGTGCCAGCAGTCCAAACCGGGACAGGGTATCCGAGCAGTACTTC. Its translation is CASSPNRDRVSEQYF. J is TRBJ2-7 and V is TRBV28, with TRBD1 matching over 9 bases. The trim removed 5 bases at V and 6 bases at J, leaving 11 bases unmatched. The V gene's germline CDR1 is MDHEN and CDR2 SYDVKM. This CDR3 has 15 residues.

The chain has TRBV19 and TRBJ1-2; D ambiguous. The CDR3 spans 13 residues. Germline V gene sequence: CDR1 LNHDA, CDR2 SQIVND (reference sequence). V was pared by 0 bases and J by 7 bases, with 9 bases between. The CDR3 spells CASSIEGFAGYTF. The CDR3 DNA is TGTGCCAGTAGTATAGAGGGGTTCGCTGGCTACACCTTC.

This clone has only one observation. This rearrangement joins TRBV5-1 to TRBJ1-2; D is undetermined. V lost 2 bases, J lost 3 bases, and 8 bases lay in between. The CDR3 has 13 amino acids. Germline V gene sequence: CDR1 SGHRS, CDR2 YFSETQ. CDR3 protein: CASSLSTDYGYTF. The CDR3 nucleotides are TGCGCCAGCAGCTTAAGTACAGACTATGGCTACACCTTC.

The rearrangement links TRBV19 to TRBJ2-1, with D tentatively TRBD2 (6 bases). The V end was cut by 4 bases, the J end by 6 bases, with 16 bases between. Germline lookup yields CDR1 LNHDA and CDR2 SQIVND (reference sequence). CDR3 size: 15 residues. CDR3 sequence reads: CASSTRAGWGNEQFF. The CDR3 DNA reads TGTGCCAGTAGTACCAGAGCGGGTTGGGGCAATGAGCAGTTCTTC.

The chain employs TRBV21-1 and TRBJ1-1; TRBD1 is the table's D call, not checked against the DNA. TRBV21-1 is assigned pseudogene status. The CDR3 has 13 amino acids. The CDR3 reads CASSRGQDSEAFF. CDR3 in DNA: TGTGCCAGCAGCAGGGGGCAGGACAGTGAAGCTTTCTTT.

The chain employs TRBV5-4 and TRBJ2-4; maybe TRBD2 (6 bases). Germline-derived CDR1 and CDR2 are SGHNT and YYREEE (reference sequence). Trimming removed 4 bases at V and 7 bases at J, with 18 bases between. This CDR3 contains 15 residues. The CDR3 nucleotides read TGTGCCAGCAGCCGGGACTTGCAGGGTATGAACATTCAGTACTTC. Protein: CASSRDLQGMNIQYF. The full variable domain, its missing parts supplied by reference TRBV5-4 and TRBJ2-4, is ETGVTQSPTHLIKTRGQQVTLRCSSQSGHNTVSWYQQALGQGPQFIFQYYREEENGRGNFPPRFSGLQFPNYSSELNVNALELDDSALYLCASSRDLQGMNIQYFGAGTRLSVL.

The genes are TRBV7-9 and TRBJ1-1, with 7 bases aligning to TRBD1. Germline V lookup: CDR1 SEHNR, CDR2 FQNEAQ (reference sequence). V dropped 5 bases and J dropped 4; count of bases not matched to a gene: 10. This CDR3 spans 15 amino acids. The CDR3 DNA reads as TGTGCCAGCAGCCGTCAGACAGGGTTCGGCACTGAAGCTTTCTTT. This encodes CASSRQTGFGTEAFF.

This CDR3 reads CASRQGIMNTEAFF. CDR3 coding DNA: TGTGCCAGCAGACAGGGGATCATGAACACTGAAGCTTTCTTT. The rearrangement uses TRBV6-5 and TRBJ1-1, with TRBD1 matching over 7 bases. Germline V gene sequence: CDR1 MNHEY, CDR2 SVGAGI. V shed 6 bases, J shed 0 bases, and the junction held 4 bases outside the gene matches. The CDR3 sequence is 14 residues long.

The gene calls are TRBV7-2 and TRBJ2-7; perhaps TRBD2 as D (6 bases). Trimming left V 1 base short and J 7 bases short, with 17 bases between. There are 15 residues in the CDR3. Germline V CDR1 and CDR2: SGHTA, FQGNSA. The CDR3 DNA reads TGTGCCAGCAGCTTAGTGGCTAGCGCGGTAGGTGAGCAGTACTTC. Amino acids: CASSLVASAVGEQYF.

The chain is built from TRBV5-4 and TRBJ2-5; D may be TRBD1 or TRBD2 (5 bases each). This CDR3 has 15 residues. Germline V gene data show CDR1 as SGHNT and CDR2 as YYREEE (reference sequence). Trimming took off 4 bases at V and 2 bases at J, with 15 bases between the two ends. CDR3 sequence reads: CASSVARGPQETQYF. Here the CDR3 DNA reads TGTGCCAGCAGCGTGGCACGGGGCCCACAAGAGACCCAGTACTTC.